This passage covers 30 T cell receptor beta chains from one sample sequenced in a study of blood T cell repertoires in COVID-19 (TCRdb year 2020). Library preparation was by the immunoSEQ multiplex PCR assay. This immuneACCESS table, as held by TCRdb, lists in-frame sequences with V and J called but not all clones. Of the missing ones, under half trace to an unresolved V gene in checked studies; the others have no known cause. In all, the sample holds 200,000 to 300,000 clones, and 75% to 90% of those were seen once. The top ten clonotypes cover almost 2% of the sample. Source material: peripheral blood. All receptors come from a man aged 30 to 45 with active or convalescent COVID-19.

This clone has a handful of counts. The gene calls are TRBV14 and TRBJ2-2; TRBD1 might be the D (5 bases). CDR3 size: 15 residues. The germline V gene encodes CDR1 SGHDN and CDR2 FVKESK. V gave up 1 base and J gave up 6 bases, with 12 bases separating them. CDR3 residues: CASSQVAGYAGELFF. The CDR3 bases are TGTGCCAGCAGCCAAGTTGCAGGGTATGCCGGGGAGCTGTTTTTT.

The chain uses TRBV9 and TRBJ2-4, with a possible D match to TRBD2 (5 bases). Trimming shortened V by 3 bases and J by 2 bases, and 15 bases separated the two germline ends. The CDR3 is 16 residues long. Germline V gene lookup returns CDR1 SGDLS and CDR2 YYNGEE. As DNA, the CDR3 is TGTGCCAGCAGCGCCCTTTCTCACGGGACCAAAAACATTCAGTACTTC. Protein: CASSALSHGTKNIQYF.

V usage is TRBV25-1 and J usage is TRBJ2-2, with D unclear. The ends were cut back, 3 bases at V and 0 bases at J, with 8 bases in the middle. The V gene's germline CDR1 is MGHDK and CDR2 SYGVNS. CDR3 length: 15 amino acids. CDR3 amino acids: CASSDSRSNTGELFF. DNA of the CDR3: TGTGCCAGCAGTGATTCCAGGTCGAACACCGGGGAGCTGTTTTTT.

The gene calls are TRBV15 and TRBJ2-7, with TRBD2 identical over 16 bases. This CDR3 is 17 amino acids long. J was trimmed by 5 bases and V by 6 bases; bases with no gene match: 10. Germline V gene data show CDR1 as LNHNV and CDR2 as YYDKDF (reference sequence). The CDR3 spells CATRASGLAGGRNEQYF. CDR3 DNA: TGTGCCACCAGGGCTTCGGGACTAGCGGGGGGGCGGAACGAGCAGTACTTC.

V usage is TRBV6-4 and J usage is TRBJ1-5; perhaps TRBD1 as D (6 bases). CDR1 MRHNA and CDR2 SNTAGT come from the germline V gene. The CDR3 has 14 residues. The germline V and J ends were trimmed by 6 bases and 2 bases, with 11 bases remaining between them. This chain's CDR3 is CASSQPGGNQPQHF. CDR3 nucleotides: TGTGCCAGCAGCCAACCAGGGGGCAATCAGCCCCAGCATTTT.

This chain connects TRBV4-1 to TRBJ1-6; D ambiguous. This CDR3 has 15 amino acids. CDR1 MGHRA and CDR2 YSYEKL come from the germline V gene. Trimming shortened V by 0 bases and J by 4 bases, and 7 bases separated the two germline ends. CDR3 nucleotides: TGCGCCAGCAGCCAAGATAAGACTTATAATTCACCCCTCCACTTT. This sequence encodes CASSQDKTYNSPLHF.

This clone came up a few times. The chain employs TRBV6-5 and TRBJ2-5, with 8 positions matching TRBD2. The CDR3 length is 15 residues. The germline V gene encodes CDR1 MNHEY and CDR2 SVGAGI. After removal of 0 bases from V and 4 bases from J, the junction contained 4 bases not matched to a gene. CDR3 in DNA: TGTGCCAGCAGTTACTCTAGCGGGGTGCTAGAGACCCAGTACTTC. Its translation is CASSYSSGVLETQYF.

The CDR3 loop is CASSLRQGWATNEKLFF. As DNA, the CDR3 is TGTGCCAGCAGCCTTAGACAGGGTTGGGCAACTAATGAAAAACTGTTTTTT. The J gene is TRBJ1-4, the V gene TRBV9, with 7 bases aligning to TRBD1. V trimming: 4 bases; J trimming: 0 bases; junction bases outside the gene matches: 9. The germline V gene encodes CDR1 SGDLS and CDR2 YYNGEE. This CDR3 region has 17 residues.

The rearrangement links TRBV10-3 to TRBJ2-7, with D tentatively TRBD1 (6 bases). The V gene lost 2 bases and the J gene lost 5 bases, with 16 bases spanning the gap. The germline V gene encodes CDR1 ENHRY and CDR2 SYGVKD. CDR3 length: 15 residues. CDR3 DNA sequence: TGTGCCATCAGTGAGGTGTCTAGGACAGTGGACGAGCAGTACTTC. It yields the protein CAISEVSRTVDEQYF.

The genes are TRBV5-1 and TRBJ1-3, with 10 bases identical to TRBD1. Trimming removed 4 bases from V and 8 bases from J; junction bases left unmatched: 12. CDR1 is SGHRS, CDR2 YFSETQ, per germline. This CDR3 comprises 16 residues. The chain's CDR3 is CASSTNGQGVSHTIYF. DNA for the CDR3: TGCGCCAGCAGCACGAATGGACAGGGGGTTAGTCACACCATATATTTT.

The chain links TRBV7-6 to TRBJ2-2, with D maybe TRBD1 (6 bases). The V end was cut by 5 bases, the J end by 1 base, with 11 bases between. Germline V CDR1 and CDR2: SGHVS, FNYEAQ. The CDR3 covers 15 residues. CDR3 nucleotides: TGTGCCAGCAGCCTCGGGACAAAGAACACCGGGGAGCTGTTTTTT. Protein sequence: CASSLGTKNTGELFF.

The V call is TRBV19, the J call TRBJ1-1, with unresolved D. Germline loops: CDR1 LNHDA, CDR2 SQIVND (reference sequence). V was pared by 10 bases and J by 4 bases, with 19 bases between. The CDR3 spans 14 residues. CDR3 sequence: CATTLLGWSTEAFF. CDR3 coding DNA: TGTGCCACCACCCTCCTGGGTTGGAGCACTGAAGCTTTCTTT. The full variable domain, its missing parts supplied by reference TRBV19 and TRBJ1-1, is DGGITQSPKYLFRKEGQNVTLSCEQNLNHDAMYWYRQDPGQGLRLIYYSQIVNDFQKGDIAEGYSVSREKKESFPLTVTSAQKNPTAFYLCATTLLGWSTEAFFGQGTRLTVV.

J is TRBJ2-3 and V is TRBV19, with 7 bases aligning to TRBD2. V shed 4 bases, J shed 9 bases, and the junction held 10 bases outside the gene matches. Germline CDR1 LNHDA, CDR2 SQIVND (reference sequence). The CDR3 covers 14 residues. The CDR3: CASSTRDYRVTQYF. The CDR3 nucleotides are TGTGCCAGTAGTACCCGGGACTACCGCGTCACGCAGTATTTT. The entire variable domain, with the rest obtained from reference TRBV19 and TRBJ2-3, is as follows: DGGITQSPKYLFRKEGQNVTLSCEQNLNHDAMYWYRQDPGQGLRLIYYSQIVNDFQKGDIAEGYSVSREKKESFPLTVTSAQKNPTAFYLCASSTRDYRVTQYFGPGTRLTVL.

The rearrangement uses TRBV6-5 and TRBJ2-2; D not resolved. The V end lost 7 bases, the J end lost 2 bases, and 11 bases lay between the germline ends. This CDR3 has 14 residues. The germline CDR1 and CDR2 sequences are MNHEY and SVGAGI. CDR3 sequence: CASMSQINTGELFF. The CDR3 DNA is TGTGCCAGCATGTCACAGATCAACACCGGGGAGCTGTTTTTT.

V and J are TRBV10-3 and TRBJ1-6; D remains ambiguous. Germline V gives CDR1 ENHRY, CDR2 SYGVKD. This CDR3 has 15 residues. V lost 3 bases, J lost 9 bases, and 15 bases lay in between. CDR3 nucleotides: TGTGCCATCAGTGAAAGTAGCGGTGGACGTTCACCCCTCCACTTT. Translated, it gives CAISESSGGRSPLHF.

This clone showed up just once. The V and J genes are TRBV18 and TRBJ1-3, with TRBD1 identical over 7 bases. The V gene end was trimmed by 10 bases and the J gene end by 1 base; junction bases not matched to a gene: 16. Germline V lookup: CDR1 KGHSH, CDR2 LQKENI. The CDR3 totals 17 residues. The CDR3 loop is CATSPTGATGSGNTIYF. The CDR3 DNA follows: TGTGCCACATCACCTACAGGGGCGACCGGTTCTGGAAACACCATATATTTT.

The V call is TRBV12-3 or TRBV12-4, the J call TRBJ1-5; D is perhaps TRBD1 (5 bases). Trimming took 8 bases from V and 4 from J, leaving 12 bases between them. CDR3 length: 13 residues. CDR3 in amino acids: CASRKYRNQPQHF. The DNA of the CDR3 is TGTGCCAGCCGAAAGTACAGGAATCAGCCCCAGCATTTT.

This chain connects TRBV9 to TRBJ1-2; 7 bases match TRBD1. The CDR3 consists of 14 residues. The V gene's germline CDR1 is SGDLS and CDR2 YYNGEE. V was pared by 4 bases and J by 3 bases, with 6 bases of the junction left unmatched. The CDR3, as DNA: TGTGCCAGCAGCCCGGGACAGCCCCACTATGGCTACACCTTC. Its translation is CASSPGQPHYGYTF. Variable domain in full (rest from reference TRBV9 and TRBJ1-2): DSGVTQTPKHLITATGQRVTLRCSPRSGDLSVYWYQQSLDQGLQFLIQYYNGEERAKGNILERFSAQQFPDLHSELNLSSLELGDSALYFCASSPGQPHYGYTFGSGTRLTVV.

V gene TRBV12-3 or TRBV12-4 combines with J gene TRBJ1-2; TRBD1 aligns across 7 bases. V trimming: 6 bases; J trimming: 7 bases; junction bases outside the gene matches: 5. The CDR3 runs to 12 residues. CDR3 sequence reads: CASSPDRVGYTF. The CDR3, as DNA: TGTGCCAGCAGCCCAGACAGGGTTGGCTACACCTTC.

CDR3 sequence reads: CASSHRDSGTDTQYF. The DNA of the CDR3 is TGCGCCAGCAGCCATCGGGACAGTGGCACAGATACGCAGTATTTT. This rearrangement joins TRBV4-1 to TRBJ2-3; 7 bases align to TRBD1. The V segment lost 3 bases and the J segment 1 base; nucleotides outside the gene matches: 4. There are 15 residues in the CDR3. Per germline, CDR1 MGHRA and CDR2 YSYEKL.

The chain has TRBV11-1 and TRBJ2-7; TRBD1 matches 9 bases. V lost 5 bases to trimming and J lost 2 bases; unmatched junction nucleotides: 7. CDR1 is SGHAT, CDR2 FQDESV, per germline (reference sequence). The CDR3 is made up of 15 amino acids. This chain's CDR3 is CASSKQGAGAYEQYF. The CDR3 coding sequence is TGTGCCAGCAGCAAACAGGGGGCTGGCGCCTACGAGCAGTACTTC.

As concerns this clone: Other nucleotide sequences from this sample produce the same CDR3. This chain connects TRBV12-3 or TRBV12-4 to TRBJ1-1, with D maybe TRBD1 (5 bases). V was shortened by 3 bases and J by 2 bases, with 7 bases between the two germline ends. The CDR3 extends over 13 amino acids. Here the CDR3 reads CASSLTENTEAFF. CDR3 DNA sequence: TGTGCCAGCAGTTTGACAGAAAACACTGAAGCTTTCTTT.

This sequence joins TRBV9 and TRBJ2-5; D is possibly TRBD2 (6 bases). The CDR3 sequence is 15 residues long. V was pared by 0 bases and J by 2 bases, with 11 bases between. Per germline, CDR1 SGDLS and CDR2 YYNGEE. CDR3 sequence reads: CASSVAGGSQETQYF. The CDR3 region has the DNA TGTGCCAGCAGCGTAGCTGGGGGGTCGCAAGAGACCCAGTACTTC.

This chain links TRBV18 with TRBJ1-3; 7 nucleotides align to TRBD1. Germline CDR1 is KGHSH and CDR2 is LQKENI. The CDR3 extends over 16 amino acids. V dropped 3 bases and J dropped 0; count of bases not matched to a gene: 5. For the CDR3, the DNA is TGTGCCAGCTCACCGGGACAGCCGAGCTCTGGAAACACCATATATTTT. Protein: CASSPGQPSSGNTIYF.

The chain links TRBV6-5 to TRBJ1-5, with D possibly TRBD1 on 6 matching bases. CDR3 length: 14 residues. Trimming removed 4 bases at V and 7 bases at J, with 14 bases between. CDR1 and CDR2 (germline): MNHEY, SVGAGI. CDR3 residues: CASSSQGLGQPQHF. In DNA form, the CDR3 reads TGTGCCAGCAGTTCCCAGGGGCTGGGGCAGCCCCAGCATTTT.

This CDR3 reads CATSDPPGNEQFF. In DNA form, the CDR3 reads TGTGCCACCAGTGACCCGCCGGGGAATGAGCAGTTCTTC. J is TRBJ2-1 and V is TRBV24-1; tentative D call: TRBD2 (5 bases). Germline V lookup: CDR1 KGHDR, CDR2 SFDVKD. V gave up 4 bases and J gave up 7 bases, with 10 bases separating them. The CDR3 has 13 residues.

This clone appeared a single time. The chain employs TRBV25-1 and TRBJ1-1; a possible D gene is TRBD1 (5 bases). The V gene's germline CDR1 is MGHDK and CDR2 SYGVNS. With 4 bases removed from V and 3 bases from J, the gap between germline ends came to 15 bases. The length of the CDR3 is 15 residues. CDR3 in DNA: TGTGCCAGCAGTGGATTCCGGGGGGATCACACTGAAGCTTTCTTT. It yields the protein CASSGFRGDHTEAFF.

V is TRBV4-3 and J is TRBJ2-2; the D is unclear. V lost 5 bases to trimming and J lost 0 bases, with 10 bases between them. CDR1 LGHNA and CDR2 YSLEER come from the germline V gene. There are 15 residues in the CDR3. The CDR3: CASSVFSSNTGELFF. The DNA of the CDR3 is TGCGCCAGCAGCGTCTTTTCGTCGAACACCGGGGAGCTGTTTTTT.

V gene TRBV27 combines with J gene TRBJ2-7; weak D call: TRBD1 (6 bases). Trimming stripped 6 bases from V and 2 bases from J, with 20 bases between. Germline V CDR1 and CDR2: MNHEY, SMNVEV (reference sequence). This CDR3 region has 16 residues. CDR3 sequence (DNA): TGTGCCAGCAGACATAAGACCGGGACACCGACCTACGAGCAGTACTTC. Its translation: CASRHKTGTPTYEQYF.

The chain couples TRBV5-8 to TRBJ2-3, with D tentatively TRBD1 (5 bases). This CDR3 region has 16 residues. The V gene lost 2 bases and the J gene lost 2 bases, with 15 bases spanning the gap. Germline values: CDR1 SGHTS, CDR2 YDEGEE. CDR3 coding DNA: TGTGCCAGCAGCTTAAGAGCAGGGATTTTCACAGATACGCAGTATTTT. Translation: CASSLRAGIFTDTQYF.